A single sample gave rise to the 21 T cell receptor beta chains below, sequenced in a study of regulatory T cells in long-lasting Graves disease (TCRdb year 2021). Library preparation employed multiplex PCR. Sequencing took place on an Illumina HiSeq 4000. To build TCR beta libraries, CDR3 regions were amplified by Arm-PCR using iRepertoire HTBI primers. The raw public reads went through TCRdb reprocessing: fastp at Q25, MiXCR clone calling, in-frame beta chains kept. Every distinct CDR3 protein forms one entry, paired with its most common genes and DNA. Present in this sample are around 250,000 distinct CDR3 sequences, around a sixth of which were seen just once. In total, the top ten clones hold around 15% of the sample. The time point label on this specimen signifies: newly diagnosed GD, antithyroid drugs for less than 3 months. RNA was extracted from PBMCs in TRIzol for both TCR sequencing and RNA sequencing.

The data also belong to a second study, concerning T cells in Graves' hyperthyroidism and ophthalmopathy.

The source material was peripheral blood mononuclear cells (PBMCs), sampled at new diagnosis, from a patient treated with antithyroid drugs. These receptors were obtained from a woman in her thirties with Graves disease. Donor details come from another sample of the same person, matched by shared clones.

The chain links TRBV5-1 to TRBJ2-1, with 11 bases lining up with TRBD2. Germline V gene lookup returns CDR1 SGHRS and CDR2 YFSETQ. The CDR3 has 15 residues. The J segment lost 8 bases and the V segment lost 0 bases, leaving 4 bases of the junction unmatched. CDR3: CASSLEASGGHEQFF. CDR3 DNA: TGCGCCAGCAGCTTGGAGGCTAGCGGGGGGCATGAGCAGTTCTTC.

This clonotype was detected a few times. This could be a read error, since a much larger clone is one nucleotide away. V usage is TRBV12-3 or TRBV12-4 and J usage is TRBJ1-1, with D perhaps TRBD1 (5 bases). The CDR3 covers 15 residues. The CDR3 nucleotides read TGTGCCAGCAGTCCCCTCGGCAGGGCGGACACTGAAGCTTCCTTT. Its protein is CASSPLGRADTEASF.

In this sample, this clonotype turned up many times. V is TRBV5-5 and J is TRBJ2-5; D gene unclear. Looked up from germline, CDR1 is SGHKS and CDR2 is YYEKEE (reference sequence). CDR3 size: 14 residues. Trimming removed 0 bases from V and 1 base from J, with 7 bases in between. The CDR3 sequence: CASSLDGGQETQYF. DNA for the CDR3: TGTGCCAGCAGCTTGGATGGTGGCCAAGAGACCCAGTACTTC.

This clonotype was counted many times. The J gene is TRBJ1-2, the V gene TRBV6-2 or TRBV6-3; D is ambiguous. Germline CDR1 reads MNHEY; CDR2 reads SVGEGT. V lost 7 bases to trimming and J lost 11 bases, with 26 bases between them. The CDR3 is 15 amino acids. CDR3 coding DNA: TGTGCCAGCAACCGACCGGGCCGACGGATGGATCGGTACACCTTC. As protein: CASNRPGRRMDRYTF.

This clonotype has ten or more counts. V gene TRBV5-1 combines with J gene TRBJ2-1; 8 positions match TRBD2. The CDR3 length is 16 residues. In germline, CDR1 is SGHRS, CDR2 YFSETQ. V shed 6 bases, J shed 7 bases, and the junction held 15 bases outside the gene matches. Here the CDR3 reads CASTLLGGAAGNEQFF. CDR3 DNA sequence: TGCGCCAGCACCCTACTCGGGGGGGCCGCCGGGAATGAGCAGTTCTTC.

This clonotype appeared many times. The rearrangement uses TRBV6-2 or TRBV6-3 and TRBJ2-7; D is perhaps TRBD1 (6 bases). Germline V lookup: CDR1 MNHEY, CDR2 SVGEGT. The CDR3 sequence is 13 residues long. V lost 5 bases and J 5 bases, leaving 13 bases between the germline ends. DNA of the CDR3: TGTGCCAGCAGTCGGGACATCGACGACGAGCAGTACTTC. Translated: CASSRDIDDEQYF.

This clonotype was seen repeatedly, ten times or more. The rearrangement joins TRBV2 to TRBJ1-5; the match to TRBD1 covers 7 bases. Per the germline V gene, CDR1 is SNHLY and CDR2 is FYNNEI. Trimming at V came to 3 bases and at J to 6 bases, leaving 8 bases not matched to a gene. The CDR3 covers 15 residues. The CDR3 DNA sequence: TGTGCCAGCAGTGACGACAGGGCCTCGGGTCAGCCCCAGCATTTT. Amino acid sequence: CASSDDRASGQPQHF.

This clonotype was counted ten times or more. The V and J genes are TRBV10-1 and TRBJ2-3; unclear D gene. V gave up 3 bases and J gave up 3 bases, with 10 bases separating them. The CDR3 extends over 14 amino acids. The germline gives CDR1 WNHNN, CDR2 SYGVQD (reference sequence). CDR3 nucleotide sequence: TGCGCCAGCAGTGACCGGGTGGTTACAGATACGCAGTATTTT. It codes for CASSDRVVTDTQYF.

Many counts were recorded for this clonotype. The chain has TRBV12-3 or TRBV12-4 and TRBJ2-3; 7 bases fit TRBD1. The length of the CDR3 is 13 residues. The V gene end was trimmed by 10 bases and the J gene end by 0 bases; junction bases not matched to a gene: 4. For the CDR3, the DNA is TGTGCCACCGGACAGGCTAGCACAGATACGCAGTATTTT. It yields the protein CATGQASTDTQYF.

This clonotype was recorded at least ten times. The chain employs TRBV7-9 and TRBJ1-4; 7 bases match TRBD1. Germline lookup yields CDR1 SEHNR and CDR2 FQNEAQ (reference sequence). With V trimmed by 5 bases and J by 2 bases, 5 bases remained unmatched. CDR3 length equals 15 residues. CDR3 protein: CASSRLQGTNEKLFF. The CDR3 nucleotides are TGTGCCAGCAGCAGACTACAGGGGACTAATGAAAAACTGTTTTTT.

This clonotype was seen many times. The chain carries TRBV15 and TRBJ1-1; D call uncertain. Trimming left V 0 bases short and J 3 bases short, with 14 bases between. From germline, CDR1 is LNHNV and CDR2 YYDKDF (reference sequence). The CDR3 is 16 amino acids. The CDR3 loop reads CATSREATLWDTEAFF. The CDR3 DNA follows: TGTGCCACCAGCAGAGAGGCGACCCTATGGGACACTGAAGCTTTCTTT.

This clonotype was observed at least ten times. The CDR3 DNA sequence: TGTGCCAGCAGTGACAGGAACCAAGTAGCTGAAGCTTTCTTT. This gives the protein CASSDRNQVAEAFF. This chain links TRBV28 with TRBJ1-1; D might be TRBD1 (6 bases). The CDR3 runs to 14 residues. CDR1 is MDHEN, CDR2 SYDVKM, per germline. V shed 5 bases and J shed 6 bases, with 16 bases lying between them.

At least ten counts were recorded for this clonotype. The chain carries TRBV29-1 and TRBJ1-1, with D unclear. The CDR3 is 12 residues long. The V gene lost 4 bases and the J gene lost 0 bases, with 6 bases spanning the gap. The V gene's germline CDR1 is SQVTM and CDR2 ANQGSEA. The DNA of the CDR3 is TGCAGCGTTGGGCAGTTGAACACTGAAGCTTTCTTT. Protein product: CSVGQLNTEAFF.

With respect to this clonotype: With a much larger clone just one base away, this may be a read error. The chain is built from TRBV7-3 and TRBJ2-1; D is perhaps TRBD2 (7 bases). This CDR3 contains 14 residues. The germline V gene encodes CDR1 SGHTA and CDR2 FQGTGA. The CDR3, as DNA: TGTGCCGGCAGCTTAGAGGGGGGGCCTACTGAGCAGTTCTTC. Translated, it gives CAGSLEGGPTEQFF.

The table lists this clonotype with a few counts. The V and J genes are TRBV29-1 and TRBJ2-1, with D perhaps being TRBD1 or TRBD2 (6 bases each). The CDR3 runs 14 residues. The germline V and J ends were trimmed by 7 bases and 0 bases, with 13 bases remaining between them. The germline V gene has CDR1 SQVTM and CDR2 ANQGSEA. CDR3 region: CSDQGGSSYNEQFF. CDR3 bases: TGCAGCGACCAAGGGGGGAGCTCCTACAATGAGCAGTTCTTC.

This clonotype has at least ten counts. The genes are TRBV6-2 or TRBV6-3 and TRBJ1-6; D uncertain. V dropped 4 bases and J dropped 0 bases, with 16 bases sitting between them. Germline CDR1 reads MNHEY; CDR2 reads SVGEGT. The CDR3 length is 18 residues. The CDR3 loop is CASSLHAGGSSYNSPLHF. The DNA for the CDR3 is TGTGCCAGCAGTTTACACGCAGGTGGTAGCTCCTATAATTCACCCCTCCACTTT.

A word on this clonotype: A much larger clone lies one base from this, so it may be a read error. The chain carries TRBV7-9 and TRBJ2-3; D might be TRBD1 or TRBD2, each matching 5 bases. Trimming cost V 5 bases and J 2 bases, with 11 bases left between them. Per germline, CDR1 SEHNR and CDR2 FQNEAQ (reference sequence). The CDR3 runs 14 residues. The DNA for the CDR3 is TGTGCCAGCAGCCTTGGGACCGACACAGATACGCAGTATTTT. This codes for CASSLGTDTDTQYF.

The sample holds many counts of this clonotype. CDR3 sequence (DNA): TGTGCCAGCAGCTTAGGAGACGGGACACTGCAAGAGACCCAGTACTTC. Its protein is CASSLGDGTLQETQYF. The V and J genes are TRBV7-9 and TRBJ2-5; tentatively, D is TRBD1 (6 bases). Germline lookup yields CDR1 SEHNR and CDR2 FQNEAQ (reference sequence). V lost 1 base and J lost 2, with 14 bases in between. This CDR3 contains 16 residues. The full variable domain, in which reference TRBV7-9 and TRBJ2-5 provide the parts outside the CDR3, is DTGVSQNPRHKITKRGQNVTFRCDPISEHNRLYWYRQTLGQGPEFLTYFQNEAQLEKSRLLSDRFSAERPKGSFSTLEIQRTEQGDSAMYLCASSLGDGTLQETQYFGPGTRLLVL.

This clonotype appeared many times. The genes are TRBV6-1 and TRBJ2-3; weak D call: TRBD1 (5 bases). The CDR3 is made up of 12 amino acids. Looked up from germline, CDR1 is MNHNS and CDR2 is SASEGT. Trimming took off 5 bases at V and 9 bases at J, with 12 bases between the two ends. This CDR3 reads CASSPGWETQYF. Written as DNA, the CDR3 is TGTGCCAGCAGTCCAGGGTGGGAAACGCAGTATTTT.

In this sample, this clonotype turned up many times. The chain is built from TRBV5-1 and TRBJ1-2; no reliable D call. The CDR3 is made up of 15 amino acids. Trimming removed 6 bases at V and 0 bases at J, with 15 bases between. CDR1 is SGHRS, CDR2 YFSETQ, per germline. The CDR3 nucleotides are TGCGCCAGCATCATCCTCGCCGGGGCTAACTATGGCTACACCTTC. Amino acid sequence: CASIILAGANYGYTF.

The chain carries TRBV19 and TRBJ1-2; possible D gene TRBD1, 5 bases. Germline values: CDR1 LNHDA, CDR2 SQIVND (reference sequence). V lost 7 bases, J lost 4 bases, and 19 bases lay in between. This CDR3 contains 15 residues. The DNA for the CDR3 is TGTGCCAGTACTAACGGGGTGAGGGGTGTCTATGGCTACACCTTC. This sequence encodes CASTNGVRGVYGYTF.